Here is one TCR beta chain with its context. No antigen is known for it. The data derive from a study of T cells in narcolepsy. Regarding the study as a whole: Blood of same and different patients, but not healthy controls, reportedly held recurring autoreactive clonotypes. Comparing one patient's CSF and blood CD4+ clonotypes highlighted HCRT- and TRIB2-specific autoreactive clonotypes. Some memory CD4+ repertoires had no autoreactive clone sequences.

Libraries were prepared by immunoSEQ multiplex PCR; TCRdb keeps only in-frame clonotypes and omits some of them. Of 27,000 or so clones in the sample, about 89% are singletons; the top ten hold 0.95% to 1.2%. The junction had 6 bases not matched to a gene; V was cut back by 2 bases and J by 0 bases. The CDR3 runs 18 residues. Germline loops: CDR1 KGHSH, CDR2 LQKENI. V gene TRBV18 combines with J gene TRBJ2-6; 8 bases are shared with TRBD1. The sequencing input was CD45RA- memory CD4+ T cells from PBMCs. This clonotype was sampled from a human donor with narcolepsy. CDR3 protein: CASSPSGGPLSGANVLTF. For the CDR3, the DNA is TGTGCCAGCTCACCATCAGGGGGCCCACTCTCTGGGGCCAACGTCCTGACTTTC.